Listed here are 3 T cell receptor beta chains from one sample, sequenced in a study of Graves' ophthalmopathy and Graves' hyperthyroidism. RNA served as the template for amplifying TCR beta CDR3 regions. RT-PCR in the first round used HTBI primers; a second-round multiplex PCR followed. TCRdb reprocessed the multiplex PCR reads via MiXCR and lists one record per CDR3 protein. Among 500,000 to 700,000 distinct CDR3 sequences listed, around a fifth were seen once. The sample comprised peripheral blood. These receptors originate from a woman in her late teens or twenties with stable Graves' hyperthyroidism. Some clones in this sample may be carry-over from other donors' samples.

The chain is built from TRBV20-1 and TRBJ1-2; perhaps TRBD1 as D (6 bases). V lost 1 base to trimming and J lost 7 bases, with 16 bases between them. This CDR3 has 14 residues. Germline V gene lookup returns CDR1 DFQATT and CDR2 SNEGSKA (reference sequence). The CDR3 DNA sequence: TGCAGTGCTAGAGCGCACAGGGTCGGAGGTGGCTACACCTTC. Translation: CSARAHRVGGGYTF.

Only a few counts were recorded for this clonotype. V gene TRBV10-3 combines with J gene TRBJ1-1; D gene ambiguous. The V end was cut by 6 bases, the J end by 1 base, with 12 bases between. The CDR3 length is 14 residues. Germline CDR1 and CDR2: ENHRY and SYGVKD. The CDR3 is CAIRGDQRNTEAFF. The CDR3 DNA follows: TGTGCCATCAGAGGCGACCAGAGGAACACTGAAGCTTTCTTT.

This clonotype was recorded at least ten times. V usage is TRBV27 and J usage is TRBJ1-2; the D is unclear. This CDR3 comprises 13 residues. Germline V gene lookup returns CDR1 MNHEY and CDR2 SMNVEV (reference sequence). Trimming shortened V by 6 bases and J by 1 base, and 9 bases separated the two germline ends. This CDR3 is CASRGQNNYGYTF. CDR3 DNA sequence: TGTGCCAGCAGGGGTCAGAATAACTATGGCTACACCTTC.